Shown below are 16 T cell receptor beta chains from a single sample sequenced in a study of shared T cell receptors in the human thymus. Assay: immunoSEQ multiplex PCR; the TCRdb copy retains only in-frame clones and omits some. The table has 630,000 or so clones, roughly 86% seen once. Separately, the same data were catalogued under a study of human thymus T cells.

Sequenced input: thymocytes. The receptor set was obtained from a boy younger than two with a congenital heart defect.

The chain employs TRBV14 and TRBJ2-7; the D gene is possibly TRBD1 (5 bases). The CDR3 is 16 residues long. The germline V gene has CDR1 SGHDN and CDR2 FVKESK. Trimming removed 0 bases from V and 1 base from J, with 13 bases in between. The CDR3 loop is CASSQDGAVESYEQYF. CDR3 DNA sequence: TGTGCCAGCAGCCAAGATGGGGCGGTCGAGTCCTACGAGCAGTACTTC.

CDR3: CASSKLEHEQFF. CDR3 DNA: TGTGCCAGCAGCAAACTAGAGCATGAGCAGTTCTTC. V is TRBV7-6 and J is TRBJ2-1, with a tentative D call TRBD2 (5 bases). The CDR3 runs to 12 residues. CDR1 SGHVS and CDR2 FNYEAQ come from the germline V gene. The V end was cut by 5 bases, the J end by 8 bases, with 10 bases between.

The V gene is TRBV4-3, the J gene TRBJ1-2; D is unresolved. There are 15 residues in the CDR3. The germline V gene has CDR1 LGHNA and CDR2 YSLEER. With 0 bases removed from V and 2 bases from J, the gap between germline ends came to 10 bases. CDR3 protein: CASSQDRGGNYGYTF. The CDR3 nucleotides read TGCGCCAGCAGCCAAGATCGAGGAGGGAACTATGGCTACACCTTC.

This clone has only one observation. The chain uses TRBV29-1 and TRBJ1-1, with unresolved D. V lost 0 bases and J 1 base, leaving 12 bases between the germline ends. From germline, CDR1 is SQVTM and CDR2 ANQGSEA. This CDR3 contains 15 residues. The DNA of the CDR3 is TGCAGCGTTGAAGAACGGGGTGAGGGGAACACTGAAGCTTTCTTT. As protein: CSVEERGEGNTEAFF.

The chain combines TRBV4-3 with TRBJ2-3; 12 nucleotides align to TRBD2. The V gene end was trimmed by 0 bases and the J gene end by 0 bases; junction bases not matched to a gene: 16. This CDR3 comprises 22 residues. Per the germline V gene, CDR1 is LGHNA and CDR2 is YSLEER. The chain's CDR3 is CASSQDTSGRWGPALSTDTQYF. CDR3 DNA sequence: TGCGCCAGCAGCCAAGATACTAGCGGGAGGTGGGGTCCTGCCCTTAGCACAGATACGCAGTATTTT.

This clone was counted only a few times. The V and J genes are TRBV28 and TRBJ2-1; 11 bases fit TRBD2. Germline assignment: CDR1 MDHEN and CDR2 SYDVKM. V gave up 3 bases and J gave up 5 bases; unmatched junction bases: 3. The CDR3 is 15 residues long. The CDR3 region is CASSFGTSGHNEQFF. The CDR3 DNA is TGTGCCAGCAGTTTCGGGACTAGCGGTCACAATGAGCAGTTCTTC.

The rearrangement links TRBV14 to TRBJ1-6; tentative D call: TRBD1 (5 bases). Germline values: CDR1 SGHDN, CDR2 FVKESK. The CDR3 runs 18 residues. The V and J ends lost 3 bases and 1 base respectively, with 16 bases between them. CDR3 DNA sequence: TGTGCCAGCAGCCACCGGGAGCCAGGGAGGTCCTATAATTCACCCCTCCACTTT. It specifies CASSHREPGRSYNSPLHF.

J is TRBJ2-3 and V is TRBV11-2; 7 bases align to TRBD1. The germline V gene encodes CDR1 SGHAT and CDR2 FQNNGV. J gave up 6 bases and V 5 bases, and 17 bases lay outside the gene matches. CDR3 length equals 17 residues. DNA for the CDR3: TGTGCCAGCAGCCCCCTTGGACAGGAGAGCAAGCGGGATACGCAGTATTTT. It yields the protein CASSPLGQESKRDTQYF.

The rearrangement links TRBV7-9 to TRBJ2-1, with TRBD2 identical over 9 bases. Germline CDR1 is SEHNR and CDR2 is FQNEAQ (reference sequence). Germline trimming cut 2 bases from V and 6 bases from J; bases unmatched to any gene: 14. CDR3 size: 18 residues. The CDR3, as DNA: TGTGCCAGCAGCTTAAGAAGAGGTTCGCGGGGGGGGGCCAATGAGCAGTTCTTC. Protein sequence: CASSLRRGSRGGANEQFF.

The chain carries TRBV13 and TRBJ2-7; the match to TRBD1 covers 10 bases. In germline, CDR1 is PRHDT, CDR2 FYEKMQ (reference sequence). CDR3 length: 16 residues. Trimming cost V 5 bases and J 5 bases; bases outside gene matches: 12. The CDR3 DNA reads as TGTGCCAGCAGCCTGAGGGGGGGACAGGGGCCCCACGAGCAGTACTTC. As protein: CASSLRGGQGPHEQYF.

The gene calls are TRBV7-6 and TRBJ1-6; 9 bases match TRBD1. Germline CDR1 and CDR2: SGHVS and FNYEAQ. The CDR3 is 15 residues long. Trimming removed 5 bases from V and 7 bases from J; junction bases left unmatched: 6. The CDR3 coding sequence is TGTGCCAGCAGCGTACGACAGGGGGAGAATTCACCCCTCCACTTT. Amino acids: CASSVRQGENSPLHF.

The chain has TRBV14 and TRBJ2-7; tentatively, D is TRBD2 (6 bases). The CDR3 contains 13 residues. V lost 4 bases, J lost 6 bases, and 13 bases lay in between. Germline CDR1 and CDR2: SGHDN and FVKESK. The CDR3 DNA sequence: TGTGCCAGCAGCCGGGACTCGCCCGGCGAGCAGTACTTC. Its protein product is CASSRDSPGEQYF.

This clone was seen only a few times. The chain combines TRBV28 with TRBJ1-1; 10 nucleotides match TRBD1. Germline loops: CDR1 MDHEN, CDR2 SYDVKM. The CDR3 is made up of 18 amino acids. The trim removed 1 base at V and 0 bases at J, leaving 8 bases unmatched. In nucleotides, the CDR3 is TGTGCCAGCAGTTTATATTGGACGGGACAGGGGCTGAACACTGAAGCTTTCTTT. Translating it yields CASSLYWTGQGLNTEAFF.

The chain is built from TRBV6-5 and TRBJ1-4; D is uncertain. Trimming pared 0 bases from V and 7 bases from J, leaving 12 bases between. Germline V gives CDR1 MNHEY, CDR2 SVGAGI. The CDR3 sequence is 15 residues long. CDR3 bases: TGTGCCAGCAGTTACTCTGCGGGCGGTGGTGAAAAACTGTTTTTT. Its translation: CASSYSAGGGEKLFF.

This sequence joins TRBV6-5 and TRBJ2-1; D remains ambiguous. Germline lookup yields CDR1 MNHEY and CDR2 SVGAGI. V lost 6 bases, J lost 7 bases, and 13 bases lay in between. This CDR3 is built from 13 residues. The CDR3 protein is CASSPLGSNEQFF. CDR3 in DNA: TGTGCCAGCAGCCCCCTCGGTTCGAATGAGCAGTTCTTC.

This chain uses TRBV6-1 with TRBJ1-4; a weak D match, TRBD1 (5 bases). This CDR3 has 14 amino acids. The germline CDR1 and CDR2 sequences are MNHNS and SASEGT. Trimming cost V 5 bases and J 8 bases, with 15 bases left between them. The CDR3, as DNA: TGTGCCAGCAGTTTAGACAGCCTCGGGGAAAAACTGTTTTTT. This gives the protein CASSLDSLGEKLFF.